This is a list of T cell receptor beta chains from one sample in a study of cytomegalovirus exposure and HLA in healthy donors. This table comes from immunoSEQ multiplex PCR, and its TCRdb copy is limited to in-frame clones, with some not included. The table includes about 140,000 clones, about 75% detected once. The sample comprised PBMCs. Every receptor here comes from a man aged 35 to 55 in good health and CMV-seronegative. Both conserved end residues are part of each CDR3. D genes are given only for firm matches. Size values are once, few and many counts, or a class for expanded clones, and some rows have none.

d_gene | abundance | j_gene | v_gene | CDR3aa | CDR3nt
NA | NA | TRBJ1-1 | TRBV7-7 | CASSPDSNTEAFF | TGTGCCAGCAGCCCGGACAGCAACACTGAAGCTTTCTTT
TRBD1 | NA | TRBJ1-6 | TRBV7-3 | CASSSTGGVSPLHF | TGTGCCAGCAGCTCGACAGGGGGCGTATCACCCCTCCACTTT
NA | NA | TRBJ1-3 | TRBV9 | CASSGGAGNTIYF | TGTGCCAGCAGCGGGGGGGCTGGAAACACCATATATTTT
NA | NA | TRBJ1-1 | TRBV5-1 | CASTKEVRTEAFF | TGCGCCAGCACCAAGGAGGTAAGGACTGAAGCTTTCTTT
NA | NA | TRBJ1-6 | TRBV28 | CASTQGGNNNSPLHF | TGTGCCAGCACCCAAGGAGGGAACAACAATTCACCCCTCCACTTT
NA | NA | TRBJ2-1 | TRBV13 | CASSTSGIRRGNEQFF | TGTGCCAGCAGCACCTCGGGGATCCGGAGGGGCAATGAGCAGTTCTTC
NA | few | TRBJ1-1 | TRBV10-3 | CAISESRLTLGNTEAFF | TGTGCCATCAGTGAGTCGAGACTAACTTTAGGGAACACTGAAGCTTTCTTT
TRBD2 | NA | TRBJ2-7 | TRBV7-9 | CASSVERLAGGIDEQYF | TGTGCCAGCAGCGTAGAAAGACTAGCGGGGGGGATAGACGAGCAGTACTTC
TRBD2 | NA | TRBJ2-3 | TRBV27 | CASSFPGASGGLTDTQYF | TGTGCCAGCAGTTTTCCGGGGGCTAGCGGGGGCCTCACAGATACGCAGTATTTT
TRBD1 | few | TRBJ2-7 | TRBV10-3 | CAIGQGVTYEQYF | TGTGCCATCGGACAGGGGGTTACCTACGAGCAGTACTTC
TRBD1 | NA | TRBJ2-2 | TRBV7-8 | CASSFRQGLSTGELFF | TGTGCCAGCAGCTTCCGACAGGGGCTCAGCACCGGGGAGCTGTTTTTT
TRBD2 | NA | TRBJ2-3 | TRBV9 | CASSVLREGSDTQYF | TGTGCCAGCAGCGTCTTGAGGGAGGGTTCAGATACGCAGTATTTT
NA | NA | TRBJ1-1 | TRBV5-1 | CASSLREFDTEAFF | TGCGCCAGCAGCTTGCGGGAGTTCGACACTGAAGCTTTCTTT
TRBD2 | once | TRBJ2-1 | TRBV5-1 | CASSPLPLAGGGNEQFF | TGCGCCAGCAGCCCTCTCCCCTTAGCGGGGGGTGGGAATGAGCAGTTCTTC
TRBD1 | few | TRBJ2-7 | TRBV5-1 | CASSRDRGDEQYF | TGCGCCAGCAGTCGGGACAGGGGTGACGAGCAGTACTTC
TRBD1 | NA | TRBJ2-6 | TRBV7-8 | CASSARTGPDSGANVLTF | TGTGCCAGCAGCGCAAGGACAGGCCCGGACTCTGGGGCCAACGTCCTGACTTTC
TRBD1 | NA | TRBJ1-4 | TRBV10-3 | CAISELAGGNEKLFF | TGTGCCATCAGTGAGTTGGCAGGGGGTAATGAAAAACTGTTTTTT
NA | NA | TRBJ2-3 | TRBV30 | CAWLSERPPYVDTQYF | TGTGCCTGGCTCTCGGAGAGGCCCCCATACGTGGATACGCAGTATTTT
TRBD2 | once | TRBJ2-1 | TRBV9 | CASSPQVRGGYNEQFF | TGTGCCAGCAGCCCACAAGTACGGGGGGGCTACAATGAGCAGTTCTTC
NA | NA | TRBJ2-3 | TRBV19 | CASSITGRANTDTQYF | TGTGCCAGTAGTATCACTGGCAGGGCTAACACAGATACGCAGTATTTT
NA | few | TRBJ1-1 | TRBV11-3 | CASSAGVTMNTEAFF | TGTGCCAGCAGCGCGGGGGTGACTATGAACACTGAAGCTTTCTTT
NA | NA | TRBJ1-1 | TRBV7-2 | CASSLVDTVVREAFF | TGTGCCAGCAGCTTAGTTGACACCGTCGTCCGGGAAGCTTTCTTT
NA | NA | TRBJ2-2 | TRBV2 | CASSSNTGELFF | TGTGCCAGCAGTTCAAACACCGGGGAGCTGTTTTTT
TRBD2 | NA | TRBJ2-1 | TRBV5-4 | CASSLGLAGVFNEQFF | TGTGCCAGCAGCTTGGGGCTAGCGGGGGTTTTCAATGAGCAGTTCTTC
NA | NA | TRBJ2-3 | TRBV7-9 | CASSLERSTDTQYF | TGTGCCAGCAGCTTAGAACGGTCGACAGATACGCAGTATTTT
TRBD2 | NA | TRBJ2-7 | TRBV5-1 | CASSLELAGEGEQYF | TGCGCCAGCAGCTTGGAGCTAGCGGGGGAGGGCGAGCAGTACTTC
NA | NA | TRBJ1-1 | TRBV6-1 | CASSGTMNTEAFF | TGTGCCAGCAGTGGGACAATGAACACTGAAGCTTTCTTT
TRBD2 | NA | TRBJ2-2 | TRBV5-4 | CASSSSGPANTGELFF | TGTGCCAGCAGCTCTAGCGGGCCCGCGAACACCGGGGAGCTGTTTTTT
NA | NA | TRBJ1-6 | TRBV19 | CASSSQGGTPLHF | TGTGCCAGTAGTTCTCAGGGCGGGACACCCCTCCACTTT
TRBD1 | NA | TRBJ1-6 | TRBV5-5 | CASSPMDRVGNSPLHF | TGTGCCAGCAGCCCTATGGACAGGGTCGGGAATTCACCCCTCCACTTT
NA | NA | TRBJ1-1 | TRBV7-2 | CASSFGQGNTEAFF | TGTGCCAGCAGCTTTGGGCAGGGGAACACTGAAGCTTTCTTT
NA | NA | TRBJ1-2 | TRBV25-1 | CASTSSRTGETYGYTF | TGTGCCAGCACCTCTTCCCGGACGGGGGAGACCTATGGCTACACCTTC
TRBD1 | NA | TRBJ2-4 | TRBV6-5 | CASSWDRKNIQYF | TGTGCCAGCAGTTGGGACAGAAAAAACATTCAGTACTTC
TRBD2 | NA | TRBJ2-7 | TRBV5-1 | CASSSPSGGARQQYF | TGCGCCAGCAGCTCGCCAAGCGGGGGGGCCCGCCAGCAGTACTTC
NA | NA | TRBJ1-3 | TRBV30 | CAWSVWRNTIYF | TGTGCCTGGAGTGTCTGGCGAAACACCATATATTTT
TRBD1 | NA | TRBJ1-3 | TRBV28 | CASSFGDRGNTIYF | TGTGCCAGCAGTTTCGGGGACAGGGGGAACACCATATATTTT
NA | NA | TRBJ2-7 | TRBV25-1 | CASSGSYEQYF | TGTGCCAGCAGTGGGTCCTACGAGCAGTACTTC
TRBD1 | few | TRBJ1-5 | TRBV2 | CASSDGQAPLPNQPQHF | TGTGCCAGCAGTGATGGACAGGCCCCTCTCCCTAATCAGCCCCAGCATTTT
NA | NA | TRBJ1-2 | TRBV4-2 | CASSLRGDYGYTF | TGTGCCAGCAGCCTCCGGGGAGACTATGGCTACACCTTC
NA | NA | TRBJ1-2 | TRBV28 | CASGDLRVGRGNGYTF | TGTGCCAGCGGGGACTTAAGGGTTGGCAGAGGTAATGGCTACACCTTC
NA | NA | TRBJ1-4 | TRBV18 | CASSPPGERGEKLFF | TGTGCCAGCTCACCACCGGGAGAGAGGGGGGAAAAACTGTTTTTT
NA | few | TRBJ2-2 | TRBV13 | CASSLRRGRPGTGELFF | TGTGCCAGCAGCTTAAGGCGGGGCCGACCGGGAACCGGGGAGCTGTTTTTT
NA | NA | TRBJ1-1 | TRBV5-1 | CASSPGSGKEAFF | TGCGCCAGCAGCCCCGGGTCAGGGAAAGAAGCTTTCTTT
NA | NA | TRBJ2-6 | TRBV2 | CASSERTATLSGANVLTF | TGTGCCAGCAGTGAACGGACAGCCACTCTCTCTGGGGCCAACGTCCTGACTTTC
TRBD2 | NA | TRBJ2-3 | TRBV6-1 | CASSDHGGALDTQYF | TGTGCCAGCAGTGATCACGGGGGGGCTCTGGATACGCAGTATTTT
NA | NA | TRBJ1-1 | TRBV4-1 | CASSQVQLNTEAFF | TGCGCCAGCAGCCAAGTACAGCTGAACACTGAAGCTTTCTTT
NA | NA | TRBJ1-2 | TRBV5-1 | CASSSTPGNYGYTF | TGCGCCAGCAGCTCCACTCCAGGGAACTATGGCTACACCTTC
TRBD1 | NA | TRBJ2-5 | TRBV5-1 | CASSFPLRDRVGRETQYF | TGCGCCAGCAGCTTCCCCCTCCGGGACAGGGTTGGGCGGGAGACCCAGTACTTC
NA | NA | TRBJ1-1 | TRBV5-4 | CASSLWERGCRAFF | TGTGCCAGCAGCTTGTGGGAGAGAGGTTGTCGGGCTTTCTTT
NA | NA | TRBJ1-3 | TRBV1 | CTSSQGQGPSGNTIYF | TGCACCAGCAGCCAAGGGCAGGGTCCCTCTGGAAACACCATATATTTT
TRBD1 | few | TRBJ1-2 | TRBV5-1 | CASRQEGAYGYTF | TGCGCCAGCCGTCAAGAGGGGGCCTATGGCTACACCTTC
NA | NA | TRBJ1-3 | TRBV5-1 | CASSPGDRGNTIYF | TGCGCCAGCAGCCCCGGGGATCGCGGAAACACCATATATTTT
NA | NA | TRBJ1-5 | TRBV7-2 | CASSLGGINQPQHF | TGTGCCAGCAGCTTAGGAGGAATCAATCAGCCCCAGCATTTT
TRBD1 | NA | TRBJ2-7 | TRBV30 | CAWSVLGQGASYEQYF | TGTGCCTGGAGTGTACTAGGGCAGGGGGCTTCCTACGAGCAGTACTTC
NA | NA | TRBJ2-5 | TRBV7-2 | CASSPRASGETQYF | TGTGCCAGCAGCCCGAGGGCCTCGGGGGAGACCCAGTACTTC
NA | NA | TRBJ2-3 | TRBV5-6 | CASSFGGGPSTDTQYF | TGTGCCAGCAGCTTTGGGGGGGGGCCTAGCACAGATACGCAGTATTTT
NA | once | TRBJ2-7 | TRBV4-2 | CASSQDRYEQYF | TGTGCCAGCAGCCAAGATCGATACGAGCAGTACTTC
NA | NA | TRBJ2-7 | TRBV7-9 | CASSSLATYEQYF | TGTGCCAGCAGTTCTTTAGCTACCTACGAGCAGTACTTC
NA | NA | TRBJ2-3 | TRBV5-5 | CASSLREYTDTQYF | TGTGCCAGCAGCTTGCGGGAATACACAGATACGCAGTATTTT